This T cell receptor beta chain was recovered during a study of blood T cell repertoires in COVID-19 (dated by TCRdb to between 2020 and 2021). In terms of the full investigation: Samples from collaborators originated in the United States, Italy and Spain and spanned both the acute and convalescent phases of COVID-19. Where available, HLA class I and class II types were taken from metadata supplied by the sample provider and were not determined by assay-based typing. The material from the prospective study consisted of cDNA or gDNA derived from T cells, B-cell-depleted T cells, or PBMCs. The samples were drawn from two sources: the first 160 participants of the ongoing ImmuneRACE study, and some 1,300 subjects contributed by 6 global collaborators. The dataset comprised deeply sampled blood TCRbeta repertoires from subjects exposed to, actively infected with, or recovered from COVID-19. The repertoires were released in a freely available public database meant as a resource for research on the immune response to SARS-CoV-2. A de-identified subject ID, COVID-19 status, age in years and sex were almost always included in the sample metadata.

TCRbeta CDR3 regions were amplified from genomic DNA by means of the immunoSEQ Assay, a bias-controlled multiplex PCR. The study's processing was this. Within the assay, amplification of reference gene primers was used to estimate how many nucleated cells each sample contained. Sequence reads were collapsed and filtered to measure the absolute abundance of every unique TCRbeta CDR3 rearrangement. For each sample, productive Simpson clonality was calculated by taking the square root of Simpson's diversity index across productive rearrangements. What TCRdb holds here is the immuneACCESS table cut down to in-frame rearrangements. Part of the clones is not present; checked against another copy, under half of the missing clones reflect an unresolved V gene, and the others are unexplained. The DNA gave D and trimming, while V, J and clone size come from that table. This sample is represented by roughly 84,000 clones; around four fifths of them were singletons. The ten most abundant clones make up around 34% of the sample.

V gives up 2 bases and J gives up 3 bases, and the segment between their germline ends measures 11 bases. Taken from the germline V gene, the CDR1 and CDR2 loops are ENHRY and SYGVKD. The CDR3 runs 15 amino acids, cysteine and phenylalanine included. The CDR3 DNA has 45 bases and is translated from base 1. Results the study describes overall, beyond this receptor: Clinical and demographic metadata were provided uncurated, with the amount varying by source and participant.

One collaborating source in Seattle enrolled patients while the patients were actively infected and followed the patients over time throughout the course of disease. Whole blood was collected in K2EDTA tubes by collaborating institutions according to the institutions' own protocols. For TCRbeta analysis, collaborator samples were shipped as frozen whole blood, as isolated PBMCs, or as DNA extracted from either sample type. As regards this clone: Its antigen has not been determined. Base-call qualities are not available, and no considerably larger clone is one nucleotide away.

The sample comprised peripheral blood. In this chain, TRBV10-3 is recombined with TRBJ1-5; the D segment could be TRBD1, given 6 matching bases. This receptor was taken from a man in his sixties with COVID-19, enrolled during active disease. The CDR3 has the sequence CAISEGRGNNQPQHF. The DNA sequence reads TGTGCCATCAGTGAGGGCAGGGGTAACAATCAGCCCCAGCATTTT.